One TCR beta chain is described in this entry. Its antigen is undetermined. This specimen comes from a study of cytomegalovirus exposure and HLA in healthy donors. Study-level points and caveats: Subsequent analysis found a tendency for first-cohort TCR clusters to co-occur within the 120 or so validation repertoires. TCR beta chains numbering 150 to 200 were designated cytomegalovirus-associated. Most TCR sequences proved rare, with some public TCRs found in many donors.

Sequenced by immunoSEQ multiplex PCR; TCRdb stores in-frame clones only, minus some. The profile covers approximately 60,000 clones, with 90% appearing a single time and about 3% taken by the ten largest. Separate from the roughly 700-subject first cohort, the 120-subject validation cohort was the one that the donors belonged to. The clonotype comes from a man aged 18 to 35 in good health and CMV-seronegative. The sequenced sample consisted of PBMCs.

The CDR3: CASSFVGRGGIAYEQYF. The CDR3 DNA is TGTGCCAGCAGCTTTGTCGGGAGAGGAGGGATAGCCTACGAGCAGTACTTC. V usage is TRBV7-9 and J usage is TRBJ2-7, with a possible D match to TRBD2 (6 bases). The CDR3 totals 17 residues. Trimming took 3 bases from V and 2 from J, leaving 20 bases between them. Germline V gene data show CDR1 as SEHNR and CDR2 as FQNEAQ (reference sequence).